A single sample gave rise to the 20 T cell receptor beta chains below, sequenced in a study of CD8+CD57+ T cells in acquired aplastic anemia. Template material for TCR beta VDJ and CDR3 profiling consisted of genomic DNA. One entry per CDR3 protein results from TCRdb running MiXCR on the reads. Of some 150,000 distinct CDR3 sequences in the sample, less than 45% are singletons; the top ten hold almost 8.5%. Sequencing was carried out using sorted CD4+, CD8+, or CD8+CD57+ T cells (not recorded which) from PBMCs. The source is a human donor in good health, serving as a control.

The V gene is TRBV2, the J gene TRBJ1-5; D may be TRBD1 (6 bases). The CDR3 runs 18 residues. V was trimmed by 6 bases and J by 2 bases, leaving 23 bases between them. The germline V gene has CDR1 SNHLY and CDR2 FYNNEI. CDR3 loop: CASRDDNGGGRGNQPQHF. The CDR3 nucleotides are TGTGCCAGCAGGGATGACAACGGAGGGGGGCGGGGCAATCAGCCCCAGCATTTT.

This clonotype was picked up many times. The chain combines TRBV11-1 with TRBJ2-3, with 10 bases matching TRBD1. V was pared by 4 bases and J by 2 bases, with 3 bases of the junction left unmatched. Per the germline V gene, CDR1 is SGHAT and CDR2 is FQDESV (reference sequence). The CDR3 sequence is 15 residues long. The CDR3 reads CASSSTGGYTDTQYF. The CDR3 DNA sequence: TGTGCCAGCAGCTCGACAGGGGGCTACACAGATACGCAGTATTTT.

The gene calls are TRBV6-1 and TRBJ1-3; D is undetermined. The CDR3 covers 16 residues. Trimming left V 3 bases short and J 1 base short, with 13 bases between. Germline-derived CDR1 and CDR2 are MNHNS and SASEGT. The CDR3 region has the DNA TGTGCCAGCAGTGATACCGGGATCGAGTCTGGAAACACCATATATTTT. Residues: CASSDTGIESGNTIYF.

By sample fraction, this clonotype is medium-sized (0.01 to 0.1%). This chain uses TRBV24-1 with TRBJ2-5; perhaps TRBD1 as D (5 bases). The germline V and J ends were trimmed by 3 bases and 5 bases, with 12 bases remaining between them. From germline, CDR1 is KGHDR and CDR2 SFDVKD. This CDR3 is 14 amino acids long. CDR3 residues: CATSDTRVRETQYF. The CDR3 nucleotides are TGTGCCACCAGTGATACCAGGGTTCGTGAGACCCAGTACTTC.

J is TRBJ1-2 and V is TRBV3-1; TRBD1 aligns across 11 bases. The CDR3 consists of 18 residues. From germline, CDR1 is LGHDT and CDR2 YNNKEL (reference sequence). The trim removed 0 bases at V and 0 bases at J, leaving 6 bases unmatched. The CDR3 nucleotides read TGTGCCAGCAGCCAAGAGGACAGGGGGCGGTTTGCTAACTATGGCTACACCTTC. As protein: CASSQEDRGRFANYGYTF. Together with reference TRBV3-1 and TRBJ1-2, the CDR3 gives the full variable domain: DTAVSQTPKYLVTQMGNDKSIKCEQNLGHDTMYWYKQDSKKFLKIMFSYNNKELIINETVPNRFSPKSPDKAHLNLHINSLELGDSAVYFCASSQEDRGRFANYGYTFGSGTRLTVV.

About this clonotype: Mismatch with germline at one junction end may stem from a read error. V and J are TRBV19 and TRBJ1-5; D remains ambiguous. The CDR3 loop spans 12 amino acids. Germline V gene data show CDR1 as LNHDA and CDR2 as SQIVND (reference sequence). The chain's CDR3 is CASSMIGQPQHF. The CDR3 DNA is TGTGCCAGTAGTATGATTGGTCAGCCTCAGCATTTT.

As regards this clonotype: This could be a read error, since a much larger clone is one nucleotide away. Given the absence of the conserved phenylalanine or tryptophan at the CDR3 end, a read error is likely. This rearrangement joins TRBV2 to TRBJ2-1; D is possibly TRBD2 (6 bases). Trimming took 2 bases from V and 2 from J, leaving 10 bases between them. This CDR3 contains 15 residues. Germline assignment: CDR1 SNHLY and CDR2 FYNNEI. CDR3: CASSELAGTYNEQFL. The CDR3 nucleotides are TGTGCCAGCAGTGAACTTGCGGGAACCTACAATGAGCAGTTCCTC.

The rearrangement uses TRBV20-1 and TRBJ1-1, with a possible D match to TRBD1 (6 bases). CDR1 is DFQATT and CDR2 is SNEGSKA in the germline V gene (reference sequence). V gave up 5 bases and J gave up 4 bases, with 20 bases separating them. This CDR3 has 15 residues. The CDR3 DNA follows: TGCAGTGCTTACAGGGTGCTGGGGATGGGCACTGAAGCTTTCTTT. Its protein product is CSAYRVLGMGTEAFF.

The chain couples TRBV25-1 to TRBJ1-1, with D unclear. Germline V gives CDR1 MGHDK, CDR2 SYGVNS. The CDR3 spans 15 residues. V lost 7 bases to trimming and J lost 10 bases, with 25 bases between them. The CDR3 sequence: CASTPGGRRTMGAFF. Here the CDR3 DNA reads TGTGCCAGCACCCCAGGAGGACGTCGAACCATGGGAGCTTTCTTT.

Worth noting for this clonotype: The junction shows a germline mismatch at one end, possibly a read error. V gene TRBV2 combines with J gene TRBJ1-1; D perhaps matches TRBD1 (6 bases). Germline CDR1 and CDR2: SNHLY and FYNNEI. This CDR3 has 15 amino acids. CDR3 DNA sequence: TGTGTCAGCAGTGGGGTGGGGGGGGCGAACACTGAAGCTTTCTTT. Its protein is CVSSGVGGANTEAFF.

This clonotype was seen just once. V usage is TRBV2 and J usage is TRBJ2-1, with D perhaps TRBD1 or TRBD2 (5 bases each). The CDR3 is 16 residues long. V dropped 5 bases and J dropped 3 bases, with 17 bases sitting between them. The V gene's germline CDR1 is SNHLY and CDR2 FYNNEI. The DNA of the CDR3 is TGTGCCAGCAGTCAGTCTAGTGGGGGATACTACAATGAGCAGTTCTTC. Amino acid sequence: CASSQSSGGYYNEQFF.

The sample holds many counts of this clonotype. The chain has TRBV10-1 and TRBJ1-2, with TRBD1 identical over 9 bases. CDR1 is WNHNN and CDR2 is SYGVQD in the germline V gene (reference sequence). V shed 6 bases, J shed 5 bases, and the junction held 4 bases outside the gene matches. The CDR3 length is 13 residues. CDR3 sequence (DNA): TGCGCCAGCAGCCCGACAGGGGGATATGGCTACACCTTC. This translates into CASSPTGGYGYTF.

The chain links TRBV2 to TRBJ2-6; possibly TRBD1 or TRBD2 for D (6 bases each). The germline V gene has CDR1 SNHLY and CDR2 FYNNEI. V was trimmed by 11 bases and J by 4 bases, leaving 12 bases between them. The CDR3 has 13 amino acids. The CDR3 DNA follows: TGTGCCGCGAGGGGGGCCGGGGCCAACGTCCTGACTTTC. This translates into CAARGAGANVLTF.

This clonotype appeared many times. CDR3: CASSSGGVTDTQYF. The CDR3 nucleotides are TGTGCCAGCAGCTCCGGGGGCGTGACAGATACGCAGTATTTT. V and J are TRBV5-4 and TRBJ2-3, with D perhaps being TRBD1 or TRBD2 (6 bases each). This CDR3 is built from 14 residues. Germline V CDR1 and CDR2: SGHNT, YYREEE (reference sequence). V lost 3 bases to trimming and J lost 3 bases, with 11 bases between them.

This clonotype was seen many times. The J gene is TRBJ1-2, the V gene TRBV28; 7 bases fit TRBD1. There are 12 residues in the CDR3. Trimming removed 6 bases from V and 8 bases from J; junction bases left unmatched: 6. The germline V gene has CDR1 MDHEN and CDR2 SYDVKM. The CDR3 DNA sequence: TGTGCCAGCAGAGAAATGGACAGGGGCTACACCTTC. Encoded protein: CASREMDRGYTF.

V gene TRBV20-1 combines with J gene TRBJ1-6; D is unresolved. Germline V CDR1 and CDR2: DFQATT, SNEGSKA (reference sequence). The V gene lost 3 bases and the J gene lost 17 bases, with 20 bases spanning the gap. The CDR3 runs to 13 residues. CDR3 residues: CSARRAGGPHFHF. In DNA form, the CDR3 reads TGCAGTGCTAGGAGAGCGGGAGGTCCACATTTCCACTTT.

This clonotype was found many times. V gene TRBV6-6 combines with J gene TRBJ2-5; D is undetermined. Trimming stripped 0 bases from V and 5 bases from J, with 10 bases between. This CDR3 comprises 14 residues. The germline gives CDR1 MNHNY, CDR2 SVGAGI (reference sequence). The CDR3: CASSYSTQVETQYF. The CDR3, as DNA: TGTGCCAGCAGTTACTCGACTCAGGTGGAGACCCAGTACTTC.

This chain links TRBV7-3 with TRBJ2-1; tentatively, D is TRBD2 (5 bases). V was cut by 2 bases and J by 8 bases, with 10 bases left in between. CDR3 length: 13 residues. Germline CDR1 is SGHTA and CDR2 is FQGTGA. The CDR3 spells CASSLGLAHEQFF. As DNA, the CDR3 is TGTGCCAGCAGCTTAGGGCTAGCCCATGAGCAGTTCTTC.

Comments on this clonotype: A much larger clone differs from this one at a single base, so this may be a read error. The genes are TRBV3-1 and TRBJ1-2; D remains ambiguous. CDR3 length: 12 amino acids. Germline V lookup: CDR1 LGHDT, CDR2 YNNKEL (reference sequence). Trimming cost V 4 bases and J 5 bases, with 8 bases left between them. CDR3 sequence reads: CASSPAGYGYTF. CDR3 bases: TGTGCCAGCAGCCCAGCGGGATATGGCTACACCTTC. The full variable domain, rest sourced from reference TRBV3-1 and TRBJ1-2, is DTAVSQTPKYLVTQMGNDKSIKCEQNLGHDTMYWYKQDSKKFLKIMFSYNNKELIINETVPNRFSPKSPDKAHLNLHINSLELGDSAVYFCASSPAGYGYTFGSGTRLTVV.

The sample holds a few counts of this clonotype. J is TRBJ1-2 and V is TRBV24-1; TRBD1 matches at 11 bases. This CDR3 contains 16 residues. V dropped 4 bases and J dropped 4; count of bases not matched to a gene: 7. Germline values: CDR1 KGHDR, CDR2 SFDVKD. CDR3 sequence reads: CATSDARTGGLYGYTF. The CDR3 DNA follows: TGTGCCACCAGTGACGCAAGGACAGGGGGCCTCTATGGCTACACCTTC.